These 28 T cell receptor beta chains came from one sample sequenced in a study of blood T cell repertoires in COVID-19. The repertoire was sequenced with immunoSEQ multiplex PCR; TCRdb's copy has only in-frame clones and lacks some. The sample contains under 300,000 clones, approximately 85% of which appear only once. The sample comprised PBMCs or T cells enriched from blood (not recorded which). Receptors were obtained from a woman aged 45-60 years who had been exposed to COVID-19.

CDR3 in amino acids: CASSPFHRLGGSTEAFF. The CDR3 DNA follows: TGTGCCAGCAGCCCCTTCCACCGCCTTGGGGGGAGCACTGAAGCTTTCTTT. The chain is built from TRBV3-1 (or the pseudogene TRBV3-2) and TRBJ1-1, with D possibly TRBD1 on 5 matching bases. The CDR3 loop spans 17 amino acids. The germline CDR1 and CDR2 sequences are LGHDT and YNNKEL (reference sequence). V shed 4 bases and J shed 4 bases, with 22 bases lying between them.

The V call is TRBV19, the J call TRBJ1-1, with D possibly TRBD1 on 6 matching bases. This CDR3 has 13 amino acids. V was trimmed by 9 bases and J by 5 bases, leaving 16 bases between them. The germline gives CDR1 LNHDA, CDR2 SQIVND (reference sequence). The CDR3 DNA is TGTGCCAGCAACAGGGAAGGTAGGACTGAAGCTTTCTTT. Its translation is CASNREGRTEAFF.

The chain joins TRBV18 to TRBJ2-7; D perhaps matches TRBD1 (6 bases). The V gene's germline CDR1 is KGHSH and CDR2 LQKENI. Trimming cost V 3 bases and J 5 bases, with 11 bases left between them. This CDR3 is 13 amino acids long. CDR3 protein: CASSPLDRNEQYF. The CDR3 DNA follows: TGTGCCAGCTCACCTCTGGACAGAAACGAGCAGTACTTC. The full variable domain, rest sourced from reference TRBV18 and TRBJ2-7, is NAGVMQNPRHLVRRRGQEARLRCSPMKGHSHVYWYRQLPEEGLKFMVYLQKENIIDESGMPKERFSAEFPKEGPSILRIQQVVRGDSAAYFCASSPLDRNEQYFGPGTRLTVT.

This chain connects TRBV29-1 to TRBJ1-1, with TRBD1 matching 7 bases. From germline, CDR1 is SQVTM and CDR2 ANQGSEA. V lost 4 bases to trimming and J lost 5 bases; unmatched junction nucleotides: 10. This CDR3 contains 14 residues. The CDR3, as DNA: TGCAGCGTTGGGGAGAAGGGGGCAAATACTGAAGCTTTCTTT. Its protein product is CSVGEKGANTEAFF.

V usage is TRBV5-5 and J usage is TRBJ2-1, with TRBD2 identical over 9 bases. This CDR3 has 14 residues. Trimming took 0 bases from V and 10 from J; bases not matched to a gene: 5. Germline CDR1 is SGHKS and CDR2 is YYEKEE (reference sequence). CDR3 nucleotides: TGTGCCAGCAGCTTGGCCGGGCGGGGGGGGGAGCAGTTCTTC. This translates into CASSLAGRGGEQFF.

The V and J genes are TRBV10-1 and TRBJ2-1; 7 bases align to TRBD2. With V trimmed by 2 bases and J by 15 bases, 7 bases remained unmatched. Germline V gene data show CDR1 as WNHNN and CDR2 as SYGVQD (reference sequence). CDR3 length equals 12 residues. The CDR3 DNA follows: TGCGCCAGCAGTGAGGCGCCTAGCGGATTGTTCTTC. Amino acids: CASSEAPSGLFF.

The CDR3 region has the DNA TGTGCCAGCAGCGTAGCTCAGGGGGCGCAGGGTGAGCAGTTCTTC. Protein: CASSVAQGAQGEQFF. The chain is built from TRBV9 and TRBJ2-1; TRBD1 matches at 8 bases. V gave up 0 bases and J gave up 9 bases; unmatched junction bases: 8. The germline gives CDR1 SGDLS, CDR2 YYNGEE. CDR3 length: 15 residues.

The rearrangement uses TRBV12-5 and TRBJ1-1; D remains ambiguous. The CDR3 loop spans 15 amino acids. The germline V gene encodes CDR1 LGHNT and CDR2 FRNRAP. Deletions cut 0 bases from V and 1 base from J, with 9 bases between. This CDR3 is CASGLVLTGNTEAFF. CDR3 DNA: TGTGCTAGTGGTTTGGTACTGACTGGGAACACTGAAGCTTTCTTT.

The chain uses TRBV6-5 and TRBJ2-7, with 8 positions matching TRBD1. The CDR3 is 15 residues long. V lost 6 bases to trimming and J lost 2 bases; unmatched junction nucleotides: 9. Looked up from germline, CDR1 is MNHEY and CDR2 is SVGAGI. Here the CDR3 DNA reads TGTGCCAGCAGCTGGGGACAGGTTATCACCTACGAGCAGTACTTC. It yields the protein CASSWGQVITYEQYF.

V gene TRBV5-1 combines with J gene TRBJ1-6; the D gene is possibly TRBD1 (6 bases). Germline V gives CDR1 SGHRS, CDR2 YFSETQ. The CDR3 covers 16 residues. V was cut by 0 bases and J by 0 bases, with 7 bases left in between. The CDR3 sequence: CASSLGGGSYNSPLHF. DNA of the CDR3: TGCGCCAGCAGCTTGGGAGGGGGCTCCTATAATTCACCCCTCCACTTT.

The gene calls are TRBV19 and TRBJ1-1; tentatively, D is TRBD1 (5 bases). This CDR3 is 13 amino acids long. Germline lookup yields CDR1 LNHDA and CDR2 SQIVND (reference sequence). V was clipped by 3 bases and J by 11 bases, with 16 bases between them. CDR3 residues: CASSISGGVGAFF. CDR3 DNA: TGTGCCAGTAGTATCTCTGGAGGGGTCGGGGCTTTCTTT.

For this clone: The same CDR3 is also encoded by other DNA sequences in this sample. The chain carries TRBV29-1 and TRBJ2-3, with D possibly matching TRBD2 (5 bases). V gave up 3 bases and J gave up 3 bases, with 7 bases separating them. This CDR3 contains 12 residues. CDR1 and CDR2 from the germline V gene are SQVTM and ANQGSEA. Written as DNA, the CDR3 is TGCAGCGTTGATCGGGGAACAGATACGCAGTATTTT. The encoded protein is CSVDRGTDTQYF.

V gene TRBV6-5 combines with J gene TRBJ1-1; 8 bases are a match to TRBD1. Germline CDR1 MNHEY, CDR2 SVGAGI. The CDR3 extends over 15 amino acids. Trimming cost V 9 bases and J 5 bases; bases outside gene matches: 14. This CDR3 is CASGRDRRTNTEAFF. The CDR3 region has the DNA TGTGCCAGTGGACGGGACAGGCGGACCAATACTGAAGCTTTCTTT.

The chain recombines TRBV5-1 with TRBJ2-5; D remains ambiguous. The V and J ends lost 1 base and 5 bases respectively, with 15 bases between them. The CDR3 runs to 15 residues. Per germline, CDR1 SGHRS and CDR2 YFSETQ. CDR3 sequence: CASSLQSPSVETQYF. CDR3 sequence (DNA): TGCGCCAGCAGCTTGCAGTCTCCCAGTGTCGAGACCCAGTACTTC.

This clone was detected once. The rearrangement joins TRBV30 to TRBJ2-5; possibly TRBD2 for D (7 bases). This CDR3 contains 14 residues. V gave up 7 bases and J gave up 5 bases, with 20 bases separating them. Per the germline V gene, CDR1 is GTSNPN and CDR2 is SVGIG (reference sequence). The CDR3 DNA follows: TGTGCCTTGGAGAGGGGGGGGAGAGGGGAGACCCAGTACTTC. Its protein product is CALERGGRGETQYF.

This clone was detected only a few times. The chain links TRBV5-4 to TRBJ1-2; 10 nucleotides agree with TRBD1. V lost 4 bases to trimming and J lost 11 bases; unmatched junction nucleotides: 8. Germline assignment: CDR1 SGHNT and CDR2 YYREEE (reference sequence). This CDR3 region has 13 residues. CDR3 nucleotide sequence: TGTGCCAGCAGCCGCCCTGACAGGGGGCGTTACACCTTC. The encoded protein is CASSRPDRGRYTF.

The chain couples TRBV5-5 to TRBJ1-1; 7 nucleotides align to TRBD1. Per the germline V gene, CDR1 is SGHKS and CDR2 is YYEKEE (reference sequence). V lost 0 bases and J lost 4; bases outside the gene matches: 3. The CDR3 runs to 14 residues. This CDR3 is CASSLVQGGTEAFF. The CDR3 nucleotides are TGTGCCAGCAGCTTGGTGCAGGGGGGCACTGAAGCTTTCTTT.

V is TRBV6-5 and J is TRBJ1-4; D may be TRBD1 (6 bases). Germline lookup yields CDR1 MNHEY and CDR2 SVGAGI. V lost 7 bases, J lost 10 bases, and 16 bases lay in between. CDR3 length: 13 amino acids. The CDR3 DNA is TGTGCCAGCACCCACGGTGGGGGCGGAAAACTGTTTTTT. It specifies CASTHGGGGKLFF.

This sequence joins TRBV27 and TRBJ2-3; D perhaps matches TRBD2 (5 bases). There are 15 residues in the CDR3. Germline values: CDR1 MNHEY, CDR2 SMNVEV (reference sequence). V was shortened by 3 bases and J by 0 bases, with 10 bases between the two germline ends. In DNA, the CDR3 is TGTGCCAGCAGTTTGTGGGGAGCTAGCACAGATACGCAGTATTTT. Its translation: CASSLWGASTDTQYF.

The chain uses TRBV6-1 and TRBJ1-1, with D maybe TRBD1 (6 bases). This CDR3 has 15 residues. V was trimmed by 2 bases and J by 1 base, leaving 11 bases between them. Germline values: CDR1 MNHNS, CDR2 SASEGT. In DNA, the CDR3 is TGTGCCAGCAGTGAACAACAGGGTCAGAACACTGAAGCTTTCTTT. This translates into CASSEQQGQNTEAFF.

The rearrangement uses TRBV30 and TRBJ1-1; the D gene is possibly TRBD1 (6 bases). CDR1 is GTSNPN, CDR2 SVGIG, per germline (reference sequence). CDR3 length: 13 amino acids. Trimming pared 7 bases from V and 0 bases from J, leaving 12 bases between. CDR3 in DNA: TGTGCCTCGAGCAGGGGTTTGAACACTGAAGCTTTCTTT. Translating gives CASSRGLNTEAFF.

The chain's CDR3 is CASSPRTGAIHKNTEAFF. The CDR3 region has the DNA TGTGCCAGCTCACCTAGGACAGGGGCCATCCACAAGAACACTGAAGCTTTCTTT. This sequence joins TRBV18 and TRBJ1-1; TRBD1 agrees at 9 bases. Germline V lookup: CDR1 KGHSH, CDR2 LQKENI. The CDR3 sequence is 18 residues long. With 3 bases clipped from V and 1 base from J, the junction kept 12 bases outside the gene matches.

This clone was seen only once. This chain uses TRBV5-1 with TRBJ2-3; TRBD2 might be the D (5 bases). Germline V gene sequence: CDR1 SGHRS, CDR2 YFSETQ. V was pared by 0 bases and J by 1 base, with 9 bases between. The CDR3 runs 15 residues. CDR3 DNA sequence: TGCGCCAGCAGCTTGGGCGGGCTCCGCACAGATACGCAGTATTTT. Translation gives CASSLGGLRTDTQYF. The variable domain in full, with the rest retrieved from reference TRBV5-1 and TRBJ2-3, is KAGVTQTPRYLIKTRGQQVTLSCSPISGHRSVSWYQQTPGQGLQFLFEYFSETQRNKGNFPGRFSGRQFSNSRSEMNVSTLELGDSALYLCASSLGGLRTDTQYFGPGTRLTVL.

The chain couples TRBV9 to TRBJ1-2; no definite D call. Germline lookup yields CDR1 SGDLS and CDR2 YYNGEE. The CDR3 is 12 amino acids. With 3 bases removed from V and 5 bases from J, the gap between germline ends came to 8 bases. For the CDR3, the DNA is TGTGCCAGCAGCGCCGACTGGTATGGCTACACCTTC. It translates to CASSADWYGYTF.

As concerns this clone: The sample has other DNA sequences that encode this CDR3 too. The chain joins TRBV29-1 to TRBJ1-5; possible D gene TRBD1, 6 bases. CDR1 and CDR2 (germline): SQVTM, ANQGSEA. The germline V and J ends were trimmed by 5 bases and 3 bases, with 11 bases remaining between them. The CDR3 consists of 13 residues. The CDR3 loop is CSVLTGLNQPQHF. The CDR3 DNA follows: TGCAGCGTTCTCACAGGGCTCAATCAGCCCCAGCATTTT. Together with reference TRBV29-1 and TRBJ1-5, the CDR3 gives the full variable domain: SAVISQKPSRDICQRGTSLTIQCQVDSQVTMMFWYRQQPGQSLTLIATANQGSEATYESGFVIDKFPISRPNLTFSTLTVSNMSPEDSSIYLCSVLTGLNQPQHFGDGTRLSIL.

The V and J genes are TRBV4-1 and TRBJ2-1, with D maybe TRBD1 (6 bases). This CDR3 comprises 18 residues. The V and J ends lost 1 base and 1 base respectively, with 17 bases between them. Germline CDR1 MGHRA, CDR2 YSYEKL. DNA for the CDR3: TGCGCCAGCAGCCAAGTACTTCTCCCGGACAGATCCTACAATGAGCAGTTCTTC. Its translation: CASSQVLLPDRSYNEQFF.

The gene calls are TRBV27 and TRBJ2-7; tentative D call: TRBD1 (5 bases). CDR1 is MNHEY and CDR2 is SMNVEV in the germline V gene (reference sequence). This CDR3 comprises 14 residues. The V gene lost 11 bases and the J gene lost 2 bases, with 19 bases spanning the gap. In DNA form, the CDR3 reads TGTGCCTGCGGCGACAGTTTCCCTCCCTACGAGCAGTACTTC. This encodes CACGDSFPPYEQYF.

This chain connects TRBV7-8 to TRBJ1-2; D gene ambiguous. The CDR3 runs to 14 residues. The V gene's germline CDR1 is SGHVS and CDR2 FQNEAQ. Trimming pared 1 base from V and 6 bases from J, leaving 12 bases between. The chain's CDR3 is CASSLGEGFNGYTF. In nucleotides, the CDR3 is TGTGCCAGCAGCTTAGGCGAGGGATTTAATGGCTACACCTTC.